Presented here are 9 T cell receptor beta chains from one specimen sequenced in a study of beta chain features in type 1 diabetes. Study-level findings and limits: There was a moderate but significant shortening of TCRB CDR3s in all four CD4+ subsets of Type 1 diabetes patients.

For these receptors, no antigen is known. TCRB transcripts that were expressed got sequenced, as all of the isolated RNA had been reverse transcribed. Only in-frame clones appear in the TCRdb table, and some are missing; sequencing was by immunoSEQ multiplex PCR. This table holds some 370,000 clones, roughly a tenth found once. Sequences were obtained from central memory CD4+ T cells from blood. These receptor sequences come from a man aged 25 to 45 with type 1 diabetes.

The genes are TRBV6-6 and TRBJ2-2; 10 bases match TRBD1. The CDR3 loop spans 15 amino acids. In germline, CDR1 is MNHNY, CDR2 SVGAGI (reference sequence). Losses at the gene ends were 6 bases for V and 5 bases for J; bases not matched to a gene: 6. CDR3 in DNA: TGTGCCAGCAGGATAGGGGACAGGGGTACCGGGGAGCTGTTTTTT. This gives the protein CASRIGDRGTGELFF.

This clone was found a few times. The junction shows a germline mismatch at one end, possibly a read error. The sample carries other DNA sequences with the same CDR3. The V call is TRBV5-1, the J call TRBJ1-4; no reliable D call. There are 15 residues in the CDR3. Germline V CDR1 and CDR2: SGHRS, YFSETQ. The CDR3 sequence is CASSLAGTAKEKLFF. The CDR3 DNA sequence: TGTGCCAGCAGCTTGGCCGGTACAGCCAAGGAAAAACTGTTTTTT.

In its sample, this clone was seen many times. The V and J genes are TRBV19 and TRBJ1-4; TRBD1 matches at 7 bases. CDR3 length: 12 amino acids. Germline CDR1 reads LNHDA; CDR2 reads SQIVND (reference sequence). Unmatched junction bases numbered 4, after V lost 9 bases and J lost 6 bases. The CDR3 nucleotides are TGTGCCAGCTCCGACAGGGATGAAAAACTGTTTTTT. This sequence encodes CASSDRDEKLFF.

This clone has just a few counts. J is TRBJ2-7 and V is TRBV6-6; 7 nucleotides line up with TRBD1. The CDR3 is 12 residues long. V trimming: 5 bases; J trimming: 12 bases; junction bases outside the gene matches: 10. CDR1 is MNHNY and CDR2 is SVGAGI in the germline V gene (reference sequence). The CDR3 region is CASSTSGTVTYF. The CDR3 coding sequence is TGTGCCAGCAGTACATCCGGGACAGTTACGTACTTC.

This clone showed up just once. This chain joins TRBV6-5 and TRBJ1-2; 7 positions match TRBD1. Germline lookup yields CDR1 MNHEY and CDR2 SVGAGI. With 9 bases clipped from V and 6 bases from J, the junction kept 7 bases outside the gene matches. The CDR3 totals 12 residues. The CDR3 DNA reads TGTGCCAGTGAGGGGGCCGCGAATGGCTACACCTTC. Its translation is CASEGAANGYTF.

This clone occurred many times. Other DNA sequences from this sample encode an identical CDR3 as well. This chain connects TRBV10-3 to TRBJ1-5; D might be TRBD1 (5 bases). The germline CDR1 and CDR2 sequences are ENHRY and SYGVKD. The germline V and J ends were trimmed by 6 bases and 3 bases, with 9 bases remaining between them. This CDR3 has 13 residues. The CDR3 DNA reads TGTGCCATCAGGACAGATCTCAATCAGCCCCAGCATTTT. Translation: CAIRTDLNQPQHF.

There are a few counts of this clone. The chain is built from TRBV6-1 and TRBJ2-3, with TRBD2 matching 7 bases. CDR1 is MNHNS and CDR2 is SASEGT in the germline V gene. The CDR3 sequence is 15 residues long. V was clipped by 7 bases and J by 4 bases; unmatched bases: 11. DNA of the CDR3: TGTGCCAGCAAGGCGTTGGGAGGGGTGTCAGATACGCAGTATTTT. It yields the protein CASKALGGVSDTQYF.

This clone has a handful of counts. V and J are TRBV2 and TRBJ1-2; D possibly corresponds to TRBD1 (6 bases). The V gene lost 6 bases and the J gene lost 4 bases, with 12 bases spanning the gap. Germline values: CDR1 SNHLY, CDR2 FYNNEI. The CDR3 totals 13 residues. CDR3 DNA sequence: TGTGCCAGCAGGTCTACAGGGCGCTATGGCTACACCTTC. This codes for CASRSTGRYGYTF.

This clone has only a few counts. The chain has TRBV10-3 and TRBJ2-3; perhaps TRBD2 as D (6 bases). Trimming took 6 bases from V and 6 from J, leaving 31 bases between them. Germline V gives CDR1 ENHRY, CDR2 SYGVKD. CDR3 length: 19 residues. The CDR3 loop is CAIRLAEGRAGGAPDTQYF. The CDR3 DNA reads as TGTGCCATCAGGCTCGCGGAGGGGCGCGCGGGCGGAGCTCCGGATACGCAGTATTTT.